The 19 T cell receptor beta chains listed next were all sequenced from one sample in a study of T cells in Graves' hyperthyroidism and ophthalmopathy. There were TCR beta CDR3 regions amplified from RNA transcripts. HTBI primers were employed in a first-round RT-PCR of the TCR CDR3. TCRdb re-called the multiplex PCR reads through MiXCR, storing one row per CDR3 protein. Among about 210,000 distinct CDR3 sequences listed, approximately 17% were seen once. What was sequenced was blood. All receptors derive from a man aged 45-65 years with Graves' hyperthyroidism.

The chain is built from TRBV29-1 and TRBJ2-3; D not resolved. V was shortened by 6 bases and J by 0 bases, with 13 bases between the two germline ends. This CDR3 region has 14 residues. Germline loops: CDR1 SQVTM, CDR2 ANQGSEA. CDR3 sequence: CSVPLASSTDTQYF. The CDR3 nucleotides read TGCAGCGTACCTCTCGCTTCTAGCACAGATACGCAGTATTTT.

This clonotype was detected many times. The CDR3: CSARDQASGSYEQYF. CDR3 in DNA: TGCAGTGCTAGAGATCAGGCTAGCGGGAGCTACGAGCAGTACTTC. J is TRBJ2-7 and V is TRBV20-1, with 10 bases fitting TRBD2. V trimming: 0 bases; J trimming: 3 bases; junction bases outside the gene matches: 5. CDR3 size: 15 residues. Per germline, CDR1 DFQATT and CDR2 SNEGSKA (reference sequence).

This clonotype was detected ten times or more. CDR3 loop: CAISESQTTLAFF. CDR3 coding DNA: TGTGCCATCAGTGAGTCACAGACAACGTTAGCTTTCTTT. The chain carries TRBV10-3 and TRBJ1-1; no definite D call. CDR3 length: 13 residues. Germline loops: CDR1 ENHRY, CDR2 SYGVKD. V was cut by 0 bases and J by 10 bases, with 12 bases left in between.

In this sample, this clonotype turned up a few times. CDR3 sequence (DNA): TGTGCCAGCAGCCGACCAGCGGGAGCGAGGGAGCAGTTCTTC. It translates to CASSRPAGAREQFF. The genes are TRBV3-1 and TRBJ2-1; the match to TRBD2 covers 8 bases. The germline gives CDR1 LGHDT, CDR2 YNNKEL (reference sequence). J was trimmed by 10 bases and V by 4 bases; bases with no gene match: 9. This CDR3 region has 14 residues.

The rearrangement joins TRBV2 to TRBJ1-1; 8 bases align to TRBD1. The CDR3 sequence is 18 residues long. V lost 2 bases, J lost 3 bases, and 14 bases stayed unmatched. CDR1 and CDR2 from the germline V gene are SNHLY and FYNNEI. The DNA of the CDR3 is TGTGCCAGCAGTGAAATAGGCAGGGGGCGAAGTTTAGACACTGAAGCTTTCTTT. As protein: CASSEIGRGRSLDTEAFF.

The chain links TRBV5-4 to TRBJ2-3; a weak D match, TRBD1 (5 bases). Germline V lookup: CDR1 SGHNT, CDR2 YYREEE (reference sequence). Trimming shortened V by 4 bases and J by 5 bases, and 11 bases separated the two germline ends. The CDR3 contains 13 residues. The CDR3 nucleotides are TGTGCCAGCAGCGCCGCAGGGAAAGATACGCAGTATTTT. Its protein is CASSAAGKDTQYF.

The V gene is TRBV12-3 or TRBV12-4, the J gene TRBJ1-2; D gene unclear. The CDR3 runs to 14 residues. V shed 0 bases and J shed 8 bases, with 13 bases lying between them. The CDR3 here is CASSLAWGTRGYTF. DNA of the CDR3: TGTGCCAGCAGTTTAGCGTGGGGAACGCGGGGCTACACCTTC.

At least ten counts were recorded for this clonotype. The chain links TRBV11-2 to TRBJ2-6; 8 positions agree with TRBD1. Trimming cost V 5 bases and J 2 bases; bases outside gene matches: 2. The germline CDR1 and CDR2 sequences are SGHAT and FQNNGV. The CDR3 extends over 15 amino acids. The DNA for the CDR3 is TGTGCCAGCAGCCCGGACAGGGCTGGGGCCAACGTCCTGACTTTC. The encoded protein is CASSPDRAGANVLTF.

This clonotype was seen many times. The chain employs TRBV5-1 and TRBJ2-3; 8 nucleotides align to TRBD2. With V trimmed by 4 bases and J by 3 bases, 13 bases remained unmatched. Germline CDR1 reads SGHRS; CDR2 reads YFSETQ. The CDR3 runs 17 residues. In DNA form, the CDR3 reads TGCGCCAGCAGCGCGAGCGGGGGCCGCTATAGGACAGATACGCAGTATTTT. Translated: CASSASGGRYRTDTQYF. Full variable domain (remainder filled in from reference TRBV5-1 and TRBJ2-3): KAGVTQTPRYLIKTRGQQVTLSCSPISGHRSVSWYQQTPGQGLQFLFEYFSETQRNKGNFPGRFSGRQFSNSRSEMNVSTLELGDSALYLCASSASGGRYRTDTQYFGPGTRLTVL.

The sample holds a few counts of this clonotype. This chain connects TRBV7-9 to TRBJ2-1; 7 bases line up with TRBD1. CDR1 is SEHNR and CDR2 is FQNEAQ in the germline V gene (reference sequence). V was pared by 4 bases and J by 1 base, with 7 bases of the junction left unmatched. The CDR3 has 16 residues. The CDR3 loop reads CASSSRLDRSYNEQFF. The CDR3, as DNA: TGTGCCAGCAGCTCCCGGCTGGACAGGTCCTACAATGAGCAGTTCTTC.

This chain joins TRBV4-3 and TRBJ2-6; 7 bases are shared with TRBD1. Trimming at V came to 0 bases and at J to 4 bases, leaving 12 bases not matched to a gene. The CDR3 has 19 residues. Germline loops: CDR1 LGHNA, CDR2 YSLEER. This CDR3 reads CASSQDLPRQGSGANVLTF. The CDR3 DNA is TGCGCCAGCAGCCAAGATTTACCGAGACAGGGATCGGGGGCCAACGTCCTGACTTTC.

This clonotype was seen many times. V usage is TRBV11-2 and J usage is TRBJ2-2; 7 bases match TRBD1. The length of the CDR3 is 15 residues. The trim removed 5 bases at V and 4 bases at J, leaving 7 bases unmatched. Germline lookup yields CDR1 SGHAT and CDR2 FQNNGV. This chain's CDR3 is CASSRSGGSTGELFF. The CDR3 coding sequence is TGTGCCAGCAGCCGTTCAGGGGGAAGCACCGGGGAGCTGTTTTTT. The full variable domain, with the rest looked up from reference TRBV11-2 and TRBJ2-2, is EAGVAQSPRYKIIEKRQSVAFWCNPISGHATLYWYQQILGQGPKLLIQFQNNGVVDDSQLPKDRFSAERLKGVDSTLKIQPAKLEDSAVYLCASSRSGGSTGELFFGEGSRLTVL.

This clonotype was observed at least ten times. This may arise from a read error, as a much more abundant clone is one base away. The chain recombines TRBV13 with TRBJ2-3; D gene ambiguous. CDR1 is PRHDT, CDR2 FYEKMQ, per germline (reference sequence). There are 11 residues in the CDR3. The V and J ends lost 2 bases and 5 bases respectively, with 2 bases between them. The CDR3 DNA reads TGTGCCAGCAGCTTAAGAGATACGCAGTATTTT. Protein sequence: CASSLRDTQYF. Full variable domain (remainder filled in from reference TRBV13 and TRBJ2-3): AAGVIQSPRHLIKEKRETATLKCYPIPRHDTVYWYQQGPGQDPQFLISFYEKMQSDKGSIPDRFSAQQFSDYHSELNMSSLELGDSALYFCASSLRDTQYFGPGTRLTVL.

This clonotype was found many times. The rearrangement uses TRBV5-6 and TRBJ2-5, with 13 bases that match TRBD2. The CDR3 is made up of 16 amino acids. Germline V gene data show CDR1 as SGHDT and CDR2 as YYEEEE. J lost 3 bases, V lost 4 bases, and 6 bases had no gene match. CDR3 residues: CASSRTSGRVEETQYF. The CDR3 region has the DNA TGTGCCAGCAGCCGGACTAGCGGGAGAGTAGAAGAGACCCAGTACTTC. Variable domain in full (rest from reference TRBV5-6 and TRBJ2-5): DAGVTQSPTHLIKTRGQQVTLRCSPKSGHDTVSWYQQALGQGPQFIFQYYEEEERQRGNFPDRFSGHQFPNYSSELNVNALLLGDSALYLCASSRTSGRVEETQYFGPGTRLLVL.

This clonotype was picked up many times. V and J are TRBV3-1 and TRBJ2-3; 7 nucleotides line up with TRBD2. CDR3 length: 15 amino acids. Trimming cost V 3 bases and J 3 bases; bases outside gene matches: 6. Germline CDR1 reads LGHDT; CDR2 reads YNNKEL (reference sequence). The CDR3 protein is CASSQDGTTTDTQYF. The CDR3 nucleotides read TGTGCCAGCAGCCAGGATGGGACTACGACAGATACGCAGTATTTT.

This clonotype was seen ten or more times. The J gene is TRBJ1-2, the V gene TRBV7-2; D ambiguous. From germline, CDR1 is SGHTA and CDR2 FQGNSA. The CDR3 extends over 16 amino acids. The ends were cut back, 4 bases at V and 0 bases at J, with 15 bases in the middle. CDR3 coding DNA: TGTGCCAGCAGCTCATCTCTCCAGTTAGCTAACTATGGCTACACCTTC. It is translated as CASSSSLQLANYGYTF.

This clonotype was counted only a few times. The chain recombines TRBV6-1 with TRBJ1-2, with D uncertain. The V gene's germline CDR1 is MNHNS and CDR2 SASEGT. CDR3 length: 15 residues. The ends were cut back, 4 bases at V and 2 bases at J, with 14 bases in the middle. As DNA, the CDR3 is TGTGCCAGCAGTGTGGGTACGGGCCTAAACTATGGCTACACCTTC. Its protein product is CASSVGTGLNYGYTF.

This sequence joins TRBV4-1 and TRBJ2-7; 8 positions agree with TRBD2. This CDR3 has 16 residues. Germline CDR1 and CDR2: MGHRA and YSYEKL. V lost 2 bases, J lost 2 bases, and 8 bases stayed unmatched. As DNA, the CDR3 is TGCGCCAGCAGCCAACAGCTAGCGGGCCCAACCTACGAGCAGTACTTC. This translates into CASSQQLAGPTYEQYF.

This clonotype was found many times. The genes are TRBV12-3 or TRBV12-4 and TRBJ2-7; possibly TRBD2 for D (5 bases). The CDR3 length is 15 residues. V gave up 8 bases and J gave up 2 bases, with 19 bases separating them. In DNA form, the CDR3 reads TGTGCCAGCGTCCCCGCGGGCGACGGGCCCTACGAGCAGTACTTC. Amino acids: CASVPAGDGPYEQYF.